Given below is one T cell receptor beta chain in context. The antigen is not known. The sample originates from a study of T-cell memory formation after mild COVID-19. Study results and limitations: The SARS-CoV-2 specificity of second-wave clones reaching peak at day 37 remained unverified. Day 15 to 85 contracting clones showed balanced CD4/CD8; day 15 to 37 expanders favored CD4+. Cross-reactive memory apparently joined, as some responding clones appeared in pre-infection memory.

The V gene's germline CDR1 is SGHTA and CDR2 FQGNSA. Trimming stripped 5 bases from V and 1 base from J, with 15 bases between. CDR3 length: 15 amino acids. Sample barcodes and UMIs were carried by the TCR alpha and TCR beta cDNA libraries that 5'RACE generated with constant-segment primers. One entry per CDR3 protein results from TCRdb running MiXCR on the 5' RACE reads. The table lists hundreds of thousands of distinct CDR3 sequences, 15% of them singletons. Input material: PBMCs or a T cell subset sorted from them (not recorded which). The receptor was isolated from a man in his late teens or twenties who had mild COVID-19 (a few samples of this study predate the infection). Cell type and time point are not known. The V and J genes are TRBV7-2 and TRBJ2-7; D unclear. The CDR3 DNA follows: TGTGCCAGCAGCGCACTAAGAGGAGTGTCCTACGAGCAGTACTTC. Its translation is CASSALRGVSYEQYF.